The clone carrying this T cell receptor beta chain was recorded at least ten times. Antigen specificity is unknown. The CDR3 is 13 amino acids. The germline V and J ends were trimmed by 2 bases and 0 bases, with 4 bases remaining between them. Germline CDR1 LGHNA, CDR2 YSLEER. TCRdb re-called the 5' RACE reads with MiXCR, one entry per CDR3 protein. The table has roughly 470,000 distinct CDR3 sequences, more than 13% seen once. These data are taken from a study of identical twins. Study-wide results and caveats: Cord blood's abundant beta clonotypes had fewer insertions, unlike memory repertoires.

Another study also made use of these data, one on yellow fever vaccine responses in identical twins.

The chain links TRBV4-3 to TRBJ2-5; the D is unclear. The sequenced material came from CD4+ T cells sorted from blood. The TCR sequence derives from a woman aged 18-30 years in good health. Here the CDR3 DNA reads TGCGCCAGCAGCCAACTATACCAAGAGACCCAGTACTTC. Its translation is CASSQLYQETQYF.